The 8 T cell receptor beta chains listed next were all sequenced from one sample in a study of neoadjuvant nivolumab and ipilimumab in lung cancer. Clones were read by immunoSEQ multiplex PCR, and TCRdb kept only the in-frame ones, dropping some. This table holds 30,000 to 35,000 clones, about nine tenths found once. The sequences come from peripheral blood, collected after neoadjuvant nivolumab, alone or with ipilimumab, at or shortly before surgery. These receptors all come from an adult with non-small cell lung cancer.

This chain connects TRBV2 to TRBJ2-5; D not resolved. The germline V and J ends were trimmed by 6 bases and 5 bases, with 10 bases remaining between them. The CDR3 runs to 12 residues. The germline V gene encodes CDR1 SNHLY and CDR2 FYNNEI. The chain's CDR3 is CASSLKVETQYF. The CDR3 bases are TGTGCCAGCAGCCTCAAGGTCGAGACCCAGTACTTC.

This sequence joins TRBV11-1 and TRBJ2-5, with TRBD2 as a possible D gene (6 bases). In germline, CDR1 is SGHAT, CDR2 FQDESV (reference sequence). The CDR3 covers 15 residues. Trimming pared 5 bases from V and 5 bases from J, leaving 18 bases between. The CDR3 nucleotides read TGTGCCAGCAGCCTCGAGTCGGGGGTCCGCGAGACCCAGTACTTC. This encodes CASSLESGVRETQYF.

The chain employs TRBV10-3 and TRBJ1-2; D is ambiguous. Looked up from germline, CDR1 is ENHRY and CDR2 is SYGVKD. The CDR3 extends over 14 amino acids. V was pared by 3 bases and J by 0 bases, with 8 bases between. CDR3 DNA: TGTGCCATCAGTGAAGGGTTAGCTAACTATGGCTACACCTTC. The encoded protein is CAISEGLANYGYTF.

The rearrangement links TRBV2 to TRBJ2-2; perhaps TRBD2 as D (5 bases). This CDR3 has 15 residues. The V gene's germline CDR1 is SNHLY and CDR2 FYNNEI. Trimming left V 7 bases short and J 0 bases short, with 12 bases between. In DNA form, the CDR3 reads TGTGCCAGCACTAGCCAACCAACGAACACCGGGGAGCTGTTTTTT. Protein product: CASTSQPTNTGELFF.

This chain uses TRBV5-1 with TRBJ2-7; TRBD2 is a possible D gene (6 bases). Trimming stripped 4 bases from V and 6 bases from J, with 14 bases between. This CDR3 has 13 amino acids. Germline V gives CDR1 SGHRS, CDR2 YFSETQ. CDR3 bases: TGCGCCAGCAGCCCTAGGACTAACCCCGAGCAGTACTTC. Its protein product is CASSPRTNPEQYF. Based on the CDR3 plus reference TRBV5-1 and TRBJ2-7, the full variable domain is KAGVTQTPRYLIKTRGQQVTLSCSPISGHRSVSWYQQTPGQGLQFLFEYFSETQRNKGNFPGRFSGRQFSNSRSEMNVSTLELGDSALYLCASSPRTNPEQYFGPGTRLTVT.

The chain joins TRBV5-1 to TRBJ1-5; no firm D call. Germline V lookup: CDR1 SGHRS, CDR2 YFSETQ. V gave up 0 bases and J gave up 0 bases, with 7 bases separating them. This CDR3 is 15 amino acids long. The CDR3 sequence: CASSLEGYSNQPQHF. The CDR3 DNA sequence: TGCGCCAGCAGCTTGGAGGGTTATAGCAATCAGCCCCAGCATTTT.

This clone was counted a few times. The genes are TRBV6-1 and TRBJ2-7, with 9 bases aligning to TRBD2. V shed 6 bases and J 0 bases; nucleotides not matched to a gene: 6. This CDR3 has 15 amino acids. CDR1 and CDR2 (germline): MNHNS, SASEGT. Written as DNA, the CDR3 is TGTGCCAGCAGCCTTAGCGGGGGTTACTCCTACGAGCAGTACTTC. This codes for CASSLSGGYSYEQYF.

This chain uses TRBV6-5 with TRBJ1-1; tentatively, D is TRBD1 (5 bases). The V end lost 0 bases, the J end lost 11 bases, and 16 bases lay between the germline ends. Germline V gene data show CDR1 as MNHEY and CDR2 as SVGAGI. This CDR3 has 14 residues. CDR3 sequence (DNA): TGTGCCAGCAGTTACTCGGGACCCTACCTTGGGGCTTTCTTT. This codes for CASSYSGPYLGAFF.